The clone carrying this T cell receptor (beta chain) came up a few times. Its target is not known. Germline V CDR1 and CDR2: SNHLY, FYNNEI. The length of the CDR3 is 13 residues. V was shortened by 8 bases and J by 1 base, with 10 bases between the two germline ends. The data belong to a study of CD8 T cells in ankylosing spondylitis. Quantitative 5'-RACE with molecular barcodes produced the TCR beta libraries. Each CDR3 protein is one row after TCRdb ran MiXCR on the 5' RACE reads. The data contain around 430,000 distinct CDR3 sequences, 17% of them singletons. Study observations and caveats: Blood of patients with ankylosing spondylitis appeared to be characterized by a TCR beta motif of eight or nine highly homologous variants. Enrichment of disease-linked clones was reportedly significant in matched ankylosing spondylitis synovial fluid. With a CD8+ phenotype, disease-linked clones were relatively rare in peripheral blood.

The clonotype comes from a male donor with ankylosing spondylitis. The chain recombines TRBV2 with TRBJ2-3; D may be TRBD1 (6 bases). Sequencing used blood, either unsorted or a sorted T cell fraction (not recorded which). CDR3 amino acids: CASYRVGTDTQYF. The DNA of the CDR3 is TGTGCCAGCTACAGGGTCGGCACAGATACGCAGTATTTT.